The rows below give T cell receptor beta chains drawn from one sample of a study of blood T cell repertoires in COVID-19. This table comes from immunoSEQ multiplex PCR, and its TCRdb copy is limited to in-frame clones, with some not included. Here the sample spans roughly 210,000 clones, around 80% being singletons. The sequenced sample was peripheral blood. The receptors were gathered from a woman at least 80 years old with COVID-19, enrolled during active disease. The CDR3 runs from the conserved cysteine through the conserved F or W. The D gene is left open where the match is weak. Clone size is given for some rows only: seen once, a few or many times, or a class if the clone is expanded.

v_gene	d_gene	j_gene	abundance	CDR3aa	CDR3nt
TRBV28	.	TRBJ1-2	.	CASSLGKQLGRYGYTF	TGTGCCAGCAGTTTGGGGAAACAGCTGGGGCGCTATGGCTACACCTTC
TRBV10-3	TRBD1	TRBJ1-3	few	CAIRPLGDRGGNTIYF	TGTGCCATCCGACCACTGGGGGACAGAGGAGGGAACACCATATATTTT
TRBV6-2/TRBV6-3	.	TRBJ2-3	.	CASSRGDSYTDTQYF	TGTGCCAGCAGTAGGGGGGACAGTTATACGGATACGCAGTATTTT
TRBV19	.	TRBJ1-1	.	CASQASKERTEAFF	TGTGCCAGTCAAGCGTCTAAGGAGCGCACTGAAGCTTTCTTT
TRBV20-1	.	TRBJ2-7	.	CSASLLTGPISYEQYF	TGCAGTGCTAGTCTTCTGACAGGCCCCATTTCCTACGAGCAGTACTTC
TRBV19	TRBD1	TRBJ2-5	.	CASSIGTGRGETQYF	TGTGCCAGTAGTATCGGGACAGGGCGAGGGGAGACCCAGTACTTC
TRBV2	.	TRBJ1-1	.	CASLLNTEAFF	TGTGCCAGCCTCTTGAACACTGAAGCTTTCTTT
TRBV5-1	TRBD2	TRBJ2-1	.	CASSELAGTYNEQFF	TGCGCCAGCAGCGAGCTAGCGGGGACCTACAATGAGCAGTTCTTC
TRBV2	.	TRBJ1-1	.	CASSGGENTEAFF	TGTGCCAGCAGTGGTGGAGAGAACACTGAAGCTTTCTTT
TRBV28	.	TRBJ1-4	few	CASSLRGAANNEKLFF	TGTGCCAGCAGTTTACGGGGGGCGGCAAATAATGAAAAACTGTTTTTT
TRBV19	TRBD1	TRBJ2-3	.	CASSGTGLAHTQYF	TGTGCCAGTAGTGGGACAGGTCTTGCCCATACGCAGTATTTT
TRBV10-3	TRBD1	TRBJ1-2	.	CAISGRTGGEVNGYTF	TGTGCCATCAGTGGTCGGACAGGGGGAGAAGTGAATGGCTACACCTTC
TRBV19	.	TRBJ1-5	.	CASSTSGIGNQPQHF	TGTGCCAGTAGTACGTCAGGGATCGGCAATCAGCCCCAGCATTTT
TRBV28	TRBD1	TRBJ2-2	.	CASSWAGQANTGELFF	TGTGCCAGCAGCTGGGCCGGACAGGCGAACACCGGGGAGCTGTTTTTT
TRBV6-4	.	TRBJ2-2	few	CASSGQENTGELFF	TGTGCCAGCAGTGGACAGGAGAACACCGGGGAGCTGTTTTTT
TRBV27	.	TRBJ1-2	.	CASSGGSDYGYTF	TGTGCCAGCTCGGGGGGAAGTGACTATGGCTACACCTTC
TRBV5-4	.	TRBJ2-5	.	CASSSLGQGKGETQYF	TGTGCCAGCAGCTCGTTGGGGCAGGGGAAAGGCGAGACCCAGTACTTC
TRBV30	.	TRBJ1-6	few	CAWSAGVAEQEPLHF	TGTGCCTGGAGTGCCGGGGTCGCAGAGCAGGAACCCCTCCACTTT
TRBV11-2	.	TRBJ2-2	.	CASSFLRSGELFF	TGTGCCAGCAGCTTCCTACGGTCCGGGGAGCTGTTTTTT
TRBV28	TRBD1	TRBJ1-3	.	CASSRGGNSGNTIYF	TGTGCCAGCTCCCGAGGGGGCAACTCTGGAAACACCATATATTTT
TRBV6-2/TRBV6-3	.	TRBJ1-1	.	CASSYGGATNTEAFF	TGTGCCAGCAGTTACGGGGGGGCGACTAACACTGAAGCTTTCTTT
TRBV5-1	.	TRBJ2-1	once	CASSLTPGSYNEQFF	TGCGCCAGCAGCTTGACTCCAGGCTCCTACAATGAGCAGTTCTTC
TRBV5-6	TRBD2	TRBJ2-1	.	CASSLVVTSGDSYNEQFF	TGTGCCAGCAGCTTGGTGGTGACTAGCGGGGACTCCTACAATGAGCAGTTCTTC
TRBV27	.	TRBJ2-7	many	CASSSSRNSYEQYF	TGTGCCAGCAGTTCTTCCAGGAACTCCTACGAGCAGTACTTC
TRBV3-1/TRBV3-2	.	TRBJ1-1	.	CASSRTKQGTNTEAFF	TGTGCCAGCAGCCGAACTAAACAGGGAACGAACACTGAAGCTTTCTTT